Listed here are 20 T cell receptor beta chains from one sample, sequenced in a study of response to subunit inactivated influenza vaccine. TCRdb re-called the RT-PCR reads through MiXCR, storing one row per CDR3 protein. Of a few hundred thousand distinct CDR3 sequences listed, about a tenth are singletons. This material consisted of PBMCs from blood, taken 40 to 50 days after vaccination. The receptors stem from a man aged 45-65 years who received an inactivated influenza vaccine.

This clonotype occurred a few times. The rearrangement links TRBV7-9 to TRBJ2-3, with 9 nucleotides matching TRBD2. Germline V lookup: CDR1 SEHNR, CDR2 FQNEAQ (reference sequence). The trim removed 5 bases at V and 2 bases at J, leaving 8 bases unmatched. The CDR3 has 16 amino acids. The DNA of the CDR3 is TGTGCCAGCAGCCCCTTGGCGGGAGGGTCCACAGATACGCAGTATTTT. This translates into CASSPLAGGSTDTQYF.

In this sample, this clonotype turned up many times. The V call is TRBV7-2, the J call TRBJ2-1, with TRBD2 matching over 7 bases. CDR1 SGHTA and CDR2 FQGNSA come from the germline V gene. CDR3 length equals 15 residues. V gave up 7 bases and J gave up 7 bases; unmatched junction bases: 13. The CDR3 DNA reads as TGTGCCAGCAACCGAAGACCGGGAGGAATAAATGAGCAGTTCTTC. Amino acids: CASNRRPGGINEQFF.

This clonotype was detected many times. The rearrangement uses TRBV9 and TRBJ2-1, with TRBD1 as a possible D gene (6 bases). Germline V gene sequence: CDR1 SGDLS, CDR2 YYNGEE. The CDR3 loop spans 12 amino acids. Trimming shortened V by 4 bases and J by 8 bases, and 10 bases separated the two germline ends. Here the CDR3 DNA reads TGTGCCAGCAGCCTTTACAGGGATGAGCAGTTCTTC. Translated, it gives CASSLYRDEQFF.

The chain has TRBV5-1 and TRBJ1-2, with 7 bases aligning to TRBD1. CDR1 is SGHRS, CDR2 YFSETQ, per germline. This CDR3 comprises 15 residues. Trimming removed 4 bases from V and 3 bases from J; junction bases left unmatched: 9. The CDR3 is CASSMKDRAHYGYTF. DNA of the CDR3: TGCGCCAGCAGCATGAAAGACAGGGCACACTATGGCTACACCTTC. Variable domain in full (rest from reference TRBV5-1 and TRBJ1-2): KAGVTQTPRYLIKTRGQQVTLSCSPISGHRSVSWYQQTPGQGLQFLFEYFSETQRNKGNFPGRFSGRQFSNSRSEMNVSTLELGDSALYLCASSMKDRAHYGYTFGSGTRLTVV.

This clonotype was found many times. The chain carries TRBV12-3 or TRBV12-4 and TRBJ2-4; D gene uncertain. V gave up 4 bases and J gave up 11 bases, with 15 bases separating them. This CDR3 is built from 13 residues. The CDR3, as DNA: TGTGCCAGCAGTTCAAGGTCGGCGTCAGTTCAGTACTTC. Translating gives CASSSRSASVQYF.

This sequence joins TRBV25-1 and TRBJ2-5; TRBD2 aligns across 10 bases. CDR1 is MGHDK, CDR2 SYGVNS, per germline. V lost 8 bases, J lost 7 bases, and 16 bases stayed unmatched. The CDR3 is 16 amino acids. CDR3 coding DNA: TGTGCCAGCCGGACTAGCGGAGGAGGGTGGGCACGGACCCAGTACTTC. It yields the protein CASRTSGGGWARTQYF.

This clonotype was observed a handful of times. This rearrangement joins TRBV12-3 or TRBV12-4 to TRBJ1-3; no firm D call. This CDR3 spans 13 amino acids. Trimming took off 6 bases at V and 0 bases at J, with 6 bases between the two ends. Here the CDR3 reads CASSLYSGNTIYF. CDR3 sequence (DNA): TGTGCCAGCAGCCTATACTCTGGAAACACCATATATTTT.

The CDR3 is CSARDLHFPSTDTQYF. In nucleotides, the CDR3 is TGCAGTGCTAGAGATCTACATTTTCCTAGCACAGATACGCAGTATTTT. The chain joins TRBV20-1 to TRBJ2-3; D is unresolved. Germline loops: CDR1 DFQATT, CDR2 SNEGSKA (reference sequence). Trimming stripped 0 bases from V and 0 bases from J, with 13 bases between. There are 16 residues in the CDR3.

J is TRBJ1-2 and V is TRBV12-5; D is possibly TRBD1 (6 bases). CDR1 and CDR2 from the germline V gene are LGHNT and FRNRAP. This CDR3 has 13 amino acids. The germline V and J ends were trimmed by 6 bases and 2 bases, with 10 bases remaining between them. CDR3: CASGLGQNYGYTF. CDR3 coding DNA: TGTGCTAGTGGCCTTGGACAGAACTATGGCTACACCTTC.

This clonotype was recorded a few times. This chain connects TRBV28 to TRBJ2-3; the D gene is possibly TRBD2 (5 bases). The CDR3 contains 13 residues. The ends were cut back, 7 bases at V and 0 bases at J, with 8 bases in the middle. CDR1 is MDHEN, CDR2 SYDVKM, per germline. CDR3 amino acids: CASNGGSTDTQYF. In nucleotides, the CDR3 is TGTGCCAGCAACGGCGGGAGCACAGATACGCAGTATTTT. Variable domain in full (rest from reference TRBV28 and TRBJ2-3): DVKVTQSSRYLVKRTGEKVFLECVQDMDHENMFWYRQDPGLGLRLIYFSYDVKMKEKGDIPEGYSVSREKKERFSLILESASTNQTSMYLCASNGGSTDTQYFGPGTRLTVL.

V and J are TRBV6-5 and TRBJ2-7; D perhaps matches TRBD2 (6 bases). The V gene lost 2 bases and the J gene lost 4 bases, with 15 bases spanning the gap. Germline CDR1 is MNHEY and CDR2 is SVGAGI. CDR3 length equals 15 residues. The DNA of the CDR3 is TGTGCCAGCAGTTACCCCCGGGACTTCGCTTACGAGCAGTACTTC. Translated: CASSYPRDFAYEQYF.

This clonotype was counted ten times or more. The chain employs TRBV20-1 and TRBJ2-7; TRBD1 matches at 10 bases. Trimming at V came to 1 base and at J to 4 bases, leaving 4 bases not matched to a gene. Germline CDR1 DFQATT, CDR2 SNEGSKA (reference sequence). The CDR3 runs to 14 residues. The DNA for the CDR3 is TGCAGTGCTAGAGCGGGACAGGGGATTTACGAGCAGTACTTC. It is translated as CSARAGQGIYEQYF.

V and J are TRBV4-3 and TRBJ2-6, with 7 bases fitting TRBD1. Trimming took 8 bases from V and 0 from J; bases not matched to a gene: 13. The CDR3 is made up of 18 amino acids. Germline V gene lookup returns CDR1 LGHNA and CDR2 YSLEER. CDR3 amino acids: CASSGQPSLSSGANVLTF. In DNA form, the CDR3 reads TGCGCCAGCTCGGGACAGCCGTCTTTAAGCTCTGGGGCCAACGTCCTGACTTTC.

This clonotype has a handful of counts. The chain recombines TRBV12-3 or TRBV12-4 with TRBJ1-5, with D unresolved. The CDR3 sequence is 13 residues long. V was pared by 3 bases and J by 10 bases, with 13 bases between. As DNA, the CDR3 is TGTGCCAGCAGTTTTAACACCCGCGGACCCCAGCATTTT. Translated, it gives CASSFNTRGPQHF.

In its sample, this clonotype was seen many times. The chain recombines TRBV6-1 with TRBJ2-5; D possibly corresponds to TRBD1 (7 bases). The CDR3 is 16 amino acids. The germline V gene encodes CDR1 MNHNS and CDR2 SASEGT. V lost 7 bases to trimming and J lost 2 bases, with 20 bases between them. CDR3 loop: CASTNDKAGGQETQYF. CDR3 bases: TGTGCCAGCACCAACGACAAGGCAGGGGGGCAAGAGACCCAGTACTTC.

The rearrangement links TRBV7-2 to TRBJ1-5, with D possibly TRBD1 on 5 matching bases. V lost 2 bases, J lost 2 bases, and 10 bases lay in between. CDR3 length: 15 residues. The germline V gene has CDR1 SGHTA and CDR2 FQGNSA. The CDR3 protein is CASSLQQGGNQPQHF. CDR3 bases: TGTGCCAGCAGCTTACAGCAGGGAGGCAATCAGCCCCAGCATTTT.

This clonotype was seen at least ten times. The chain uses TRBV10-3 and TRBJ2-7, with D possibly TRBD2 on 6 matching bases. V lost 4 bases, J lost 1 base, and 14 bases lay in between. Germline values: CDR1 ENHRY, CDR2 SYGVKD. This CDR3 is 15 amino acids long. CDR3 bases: TGTGCCATCAGTGGGGGGGACGAGGGTTCCTACGAGCAGTACTTC. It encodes CAISGGDEGSYEQYF.

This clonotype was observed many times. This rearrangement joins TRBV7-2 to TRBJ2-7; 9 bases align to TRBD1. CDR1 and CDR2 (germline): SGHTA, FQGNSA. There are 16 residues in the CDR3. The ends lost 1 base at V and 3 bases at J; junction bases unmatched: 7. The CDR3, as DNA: TGTGCCAGCAGCTTAGAGATTGGGACAGGGTACTACGAGCAGTACTTC. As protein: CASSLEIGTGYYEQYF.

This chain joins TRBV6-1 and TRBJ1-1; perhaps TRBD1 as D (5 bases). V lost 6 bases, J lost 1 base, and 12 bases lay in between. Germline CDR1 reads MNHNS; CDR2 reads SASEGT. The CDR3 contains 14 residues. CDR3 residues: CASRLGRPNTEAFF. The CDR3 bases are TGTGCCAGCAGATTGGGACGCCCGAACACTGAAGCTTTCTTT.

The CDR3 loop reads CASSQYSYGYTF. The CDR3 DNA reads as TGTGCCAGCAGCCAATACAGTTATGGCTACACCTTC. The chain recombines TRBV7-9 with TRBJ1-2, with D unclear. The V gene lost 5 bases and the J gene lost 5 bases, with 9 bases spanning the gap. Per the germline V gene, CDR1 is SEHNR and CDR2 is FQNEAQ (reference sequence). The length of the CDR3 is 12 residues. Combining the CDR3 with reference TRBV7-9 and TRBJ1-2 gives the whole variable domain DTGVSQNPRHKITKRGQNVTFRCDPISEHNRLYWYRQTLGQGPEFLTYFQNEAQLEKSRLLSDRFSAERPKGSFSTLEIQRTEQGDSAMYLCASSQYSYGYTFGSGTRLTVV.